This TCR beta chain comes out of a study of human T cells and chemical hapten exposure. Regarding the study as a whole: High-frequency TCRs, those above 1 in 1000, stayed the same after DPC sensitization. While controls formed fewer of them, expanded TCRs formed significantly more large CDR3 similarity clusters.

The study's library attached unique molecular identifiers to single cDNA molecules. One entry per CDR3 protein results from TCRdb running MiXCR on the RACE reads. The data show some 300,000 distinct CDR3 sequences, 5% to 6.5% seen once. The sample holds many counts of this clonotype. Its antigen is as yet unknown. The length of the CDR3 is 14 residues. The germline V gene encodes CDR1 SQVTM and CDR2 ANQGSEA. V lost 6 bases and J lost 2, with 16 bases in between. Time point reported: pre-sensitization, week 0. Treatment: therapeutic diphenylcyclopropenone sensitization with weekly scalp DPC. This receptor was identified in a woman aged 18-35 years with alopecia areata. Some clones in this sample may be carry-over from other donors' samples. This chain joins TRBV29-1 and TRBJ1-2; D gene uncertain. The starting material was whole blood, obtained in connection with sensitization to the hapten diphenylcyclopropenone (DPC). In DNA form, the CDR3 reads TGCAGCGTCGCGTCAGGCCAATTCAACTATGGCTACACCTTC. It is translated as CSVASGQFNYGYTF.